This TCR beta chain was recorded in a study of T cells expressing NK-cell markers. On the study more broadly: Seven donors tested HCMV-seropositive and one tested seronegative among the eight sequenced. Study-level points and caveats: Whether expanded NKG2C+ T cell clones were HCMV-specific remained unclear.

TCRdb re-analyzed the 5' RACE reads; it lists each CDR3 protein once, without DNA. This table lists 350,000 to 500,000 distinct CDR3 sequences. Germline CDR1 and CDR2: SGHTA and FQGNSA. This CDR3 comprises 15 residues. On this clonotype itself: Its specificity is unknown.

The TCR sequence derives from a woman aged 18 to 75 in good health. Sequenced: blood T cells: a sorted CD56 or NKG2C T cell subset, CD4+ or CD8+ T cells, or bulk PBMC T cells (not recorded which). The V and J genes are TRBV7-2 and TRBJ1-4; absent DNA, TCRdb's TRBD1 call cannot be checked. CDR3 amino acids: CASSRRTGDYEKLFF.